One and the same sample provided the 12 T cell receptor beta chains below, sequenced in a study of cytomegalovirus exposure and HLA in healthy donors. 13 Jbeta primers and 60 Vbeta primers were used for the PCR. Sequencing was performed with immunoSEQ multiplex PCR; in TCRdb, only in-frame clones are kept and a portion is missing. Of some 140,000 clones listed, 70% to 80% are singletons. Sequencing input: PBMCs. All receptors come from a female donor in good health and CMV-seronegative.

The chain links TRBV28 to TRBJ1-5; no firm D call. This CDR3 has 12 residues. CDR1 and CDR2 from the germline V gene are MDHEN and SYDVKM. The ends were cut back, 7 bases at V and 2 bases at J, with 6 bases in the middle. Here the CDR3 reads CASTGGNQPQHF. In DNA form, the CDR3 reads TGTGCCAGCACCGGGGGCAATCAGCCCCAGCATTTT.

This clone is labeled as medium-sized (0.01 to 0.1%). CDR3: CASETGGMNEQFF. The CDR3 DNA reads as TGTGCCAGCGAGACAGGGGGAATGAATGAGCAGTTCTTC. The chain is built from TRBV5-6 and TRBJ2-1; the match to TRBD1 covers 9 bases. The CDR3 extends over 13 amino acids. J was trimmed by 7 bases and V by 7 bases; bases with no gene match: 6. The germline gives CDR1 SGHDT, CDR2 YYEEEE.

This chain joins TRBV9 and TRBJ2-7; 12 bases map to TRBD2. J was trimmed by 3 bases and V by 4 bases; bases with no gene match: 11. The length of the CDR3 is 17 residues. From germline, CDR1 is SGDLS and CDR2 YYNGEE. This chain's CDR3 is CASSSGLAGLNYYEQYF. CDR3 nucleotide sequence: TGTGCCAGCAGCTCAGGACTAGCGGGACTGAACTACTACGAGCAGTACTTC.

This clone was counted between two and nine times. This chain uses TRBV2 with TRBJ1-2, with a weak D call TRBD1 (6 bases). Looked up from germline, CDR1 is SNHLY and CDR2 is FYNNEI. The CDR3 sequence is 13 residues long. V was pared by 3 bases and J by 4 bases, with 9 bases between. DNA for the CDR3: TGTGCCAGCAGTGAGAGGGGGAGCTATGGCTACACCTTC. The encoded protein is CASSERGSYGYTF. Full variable domain (outside the CDR3, taken from reference TRBV2 and TRBJ1-2): EPEVTQTPSHQVTQMGQEVILRCVPISNHLYFYWYRQILGQKVEFLVSFYNNEISEKSEIFDDQFSVERPDGSNFTLKIRSTKLEDSAMYFCASSERGSYGYTFGSGTRLTVV.

J is TRBJ1-3 and V is TRBV27; 8 bases are a match to TRBD1. Germline V gives CDR1 MNHEY, CDR2 SMNVEV (reference sequence). The CDR3 sequence is 12 residues long. Trimming removed 11 bases from V and 5 bases from J; junction bases left unmatched: 5. The DNA for the CDR3 is TGTGCCGGTAACAGGGGGAGAAACACCATATATTTT. Translation gives CAGNRGRNTIYF.

The chain is built from TRBV15 and TRBJ1-5; 7 positions match TRBD1. Looked up from germline, CDR1 is LNHNV and CDR2 is YYDKDF (reference sequence). V was clipped by 1 base and J by 6 bases; unmatched bases: 3. This CDR3 comprises 14 residues. The CDR3 DNA is TGTGCCACCAGCAGAGGACAGGGCCCTCAGCCCCAGCATTTT. Amino acid sequence: CATSRGQGPQPQHF. Full variable domain (rest looked up from reference TRBV15 and TRBJ1-5): DAMVIQNPRYQVTQFGKPVTLSCSQTLNHNVMYWYQQKSSQAPKLLFHYYDKDFNNEADTPDNFQSRRPNTSFCFLDIRSPGLGDTAMYLCATSRGQGPQPQHFGDGTRLSIL.

The count of this clone is one. The same CDR3 is also encoded by other DNA sequences in this sample. V usage is TRBV9 and J usage is TRBJ2-2, with TRBD2 matching 7 bases. There are 15 residues in the CDR3. Germline V gene sequence: CDR1 SGDLS, CDR2 YYNGEE. J was trimmed by 4 bases and V by 1 base; bases with no gene match: 4. CDR3 residues: CASSVRGSGTGELFF. The CDR3 DNA is TGTGCCAGCAGCGTACGCGGGAGCGGCACCGGGGAGCTGTTTTTT.

The gene calls are TRBV25-1 and TRBJ1-1, with D possibly being TRBD1 (5 bases). This CDR3 region has 14 residues. Germline CDR1 MGHDK, CDR2 SYGVNS. Trimming pared 1 base from V and 1 base from J, leaving 7 bases between. Here the CDR3 DNA reads TGTGCCAGCAGTGAATCTACAGGGAACACTGAAGCTTTCTTT. Translating it yields CASSESTGNTEAFF.

The chain links TRBV5-1 to TRBJ2-5; perhaps TRBD1 as D (5 bases). This CDR3 has 15 amino acids. V lost 3 bases and J lost 4, with 16 bases in between. Germline V gene data show CDR1 as SGHRS and CDR2 as YFSETQ. CDR3: CASSSLGGRGETQYF. The CDR3 nucleotides read TGCGCCAGCAGCTCGCTGGGCGGTAGGGGAGAGACCCAGTACTTC.

V and J are TRBV18 and TRBJ2-5, with D perhaps matching TRBD2 (6 bases). The CDR3 runs to 13 residues. Trimming took off 5 bases at V and 4 bases at J, with 11 bases between the two ends. CDR1 is KGHSH, CDR2 LQKENI, per germline. This chain's CDR3 is CASSLLASETQYF. In DNA, the CDR3 is TGTGCCAGCTCATTACTAGCTTCAGAGACCCAGTACTTC.

The chain joins TRBV7-3 to TRBJ2-1, with a tentative D call TRBD1 (7 bases). CDR3 length: 15 residues. V lost 1 base, J lost 8 bases, and 15 bases lay in between. Germline V lookup: CDR1 SGHTA, CDR2 FQGTGA. The CDR3 DNA follows: TGTGCCAGCAGCTTAAGACCTAGCAGGGGGGATGAGCAGTTCTTC. Translated, it gives CASSLRPSRGDEQFF. The variable domain in full, with the rest retrieved from reference TRBV7-3 and TRBJ2-1, is GAGVSQTPSNKVTEKGKYVELRCDPISGHTALYWYRQSLGQGPEFLIYFQGTGAADDSGLPNDRFFAVRPEGSVSTLKIQRTERGDSAVYLCASSLRPSRGDEQFFGPGTRLTVL.

This CDR3 is CSVVPYAEQFF. The CDR3 DNA reads TGCAGCGTTGTCCCCTACGCGGAGCAGTTCTTC. The rearrangement joins TRBV29-1 to TRBJ2-1; D is unclear. This CDR3 region has 11 residues. Trimming cost V 4 bases and J 10 bases, with 11 bases left between them. CDR1 and CDR2 from the germline V gene are SQVTM and ANQGSEA.